This TCR beta chain was sequenced in a study of cytomegalovirus exposure and HLA in healthy donors. In the study overall: An analysis done earlier identified 120 million or so unique TCR beta sequences from 190 million or so T cells.

Study findings and constraints: Apart from CMV serostatus, no immune exposure information was available. In a later analysis, TCR association rates varied by HLA locus: DRB1 most, HLA-C fewest. Rarity held for most TCR sequences, but there were some public TCRs that occurred in many donors.

With regard to this clone: Its antigen remains unidentified.

The primer mix had 60 Vbeta and 13 Jbeta primers. This table comes from immunoSEQ multiplex PCR, and its TCRdb copy is limited to in-frame clones, with some not included. The sample lists under 200,000 clones; 79% were seen once. The ends were cut back, 1 base at V and 7 bases at J, with 10 bases in the middle. The germline V gene has CDR1 MNHEY and CDR2 SMNVEV (reference sequence). CDR3 size: 14 residues. The sequenced sample was PBMCs. The clonotype was recovered from a woman between 40 and 50 years old in good health and CMV-seronegative. The gene calls are TRBV27 and TRBJ2-2, with unresolved D. CDR3 amino acids: CASSLFRIHGELFF. In nucleotides, the CDR3 is TGTGCCAGCAGTTTATTCAGGATCCACGGGGAGCTGTTTTTT.